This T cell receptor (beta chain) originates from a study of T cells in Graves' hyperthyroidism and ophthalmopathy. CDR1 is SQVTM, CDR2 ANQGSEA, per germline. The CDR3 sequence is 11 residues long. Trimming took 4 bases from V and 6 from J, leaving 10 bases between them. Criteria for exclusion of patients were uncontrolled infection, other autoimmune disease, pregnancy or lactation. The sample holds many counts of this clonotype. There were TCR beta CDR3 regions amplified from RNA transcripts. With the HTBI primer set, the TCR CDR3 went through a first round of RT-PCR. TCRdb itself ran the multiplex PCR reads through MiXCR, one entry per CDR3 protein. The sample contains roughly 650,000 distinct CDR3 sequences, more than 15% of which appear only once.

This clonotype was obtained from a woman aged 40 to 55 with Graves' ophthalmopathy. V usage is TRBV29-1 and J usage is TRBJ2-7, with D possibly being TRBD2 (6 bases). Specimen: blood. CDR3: CSVGAGGEQYF. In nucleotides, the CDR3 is TGCAGCGTTGGGGCCGGGGGCGAGCAGTACTTC.